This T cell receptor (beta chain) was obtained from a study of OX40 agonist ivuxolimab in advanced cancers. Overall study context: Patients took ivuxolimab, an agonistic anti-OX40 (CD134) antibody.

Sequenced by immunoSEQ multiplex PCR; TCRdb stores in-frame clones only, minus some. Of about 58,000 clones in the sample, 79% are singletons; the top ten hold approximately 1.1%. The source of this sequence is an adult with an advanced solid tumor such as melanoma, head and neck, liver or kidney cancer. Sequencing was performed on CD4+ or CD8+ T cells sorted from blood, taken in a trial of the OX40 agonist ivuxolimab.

The chain's CDR3 is CASSEAGGDYNEQFF. CDR3 nucleotides: TGTGCCAGCAGTGAAGCTGGCGGAGACTACAATGAGCAGTTCTTC. The V and J genes are TRBV6-1 and TRBJ2-1, with unresolved D. The germline V gene has CDR1 MNHNS and CDR2 SASEGT. The CDR3 totals 15 residues. The V end was cut by 0 bases, the J end by 3 bases, with 9 bases between.